The source of this TCR beta chain is a study of cytomegalovirus exposure and HLA in healthy donors. Study-level findings and limits: The tendency of first-cohort TCR clusters to co-occur in the 110 or so validation repertoires emerged from a later analysis. Cytomegalovirus status, reportedly, was diagnosed with high specificity and sensitivity by the classifier. In vitro, three CMV-associated chains proved specific for CMV antigens. Cytomegalovirus association was assigned to some 160 TCR beta chains.

Germline CDR1 is MRHNA and CDR2 is SNTAGT. V was pared by 6 bases and J by 4 bases, with 10 bases between. CDR3 length: 13 residues. Details on this clone: What it binds is not known.

Using immunoSEQ multiplex PCR, the repertoire was profiled, and TCRdb retains in-frame clones only, with some absent. The sample consists of 150,000 to 200,000 clones, roughly 90% of them appearing once. The V call is TRBV6-4, the J call TRBJ2-1, with D possibly TRBD1 on 5 matching bases. This receptor was identified in a woman aged 25 to 39 in good health and CMV-seronegative. The specimen sequenced was PBMCs. In nucleotides, the CDR3 is TGTGCCAGCAGCGAGACAGAATACAATGAGCAGTTCTTC. Its translation is CASSETEYNEQFF.